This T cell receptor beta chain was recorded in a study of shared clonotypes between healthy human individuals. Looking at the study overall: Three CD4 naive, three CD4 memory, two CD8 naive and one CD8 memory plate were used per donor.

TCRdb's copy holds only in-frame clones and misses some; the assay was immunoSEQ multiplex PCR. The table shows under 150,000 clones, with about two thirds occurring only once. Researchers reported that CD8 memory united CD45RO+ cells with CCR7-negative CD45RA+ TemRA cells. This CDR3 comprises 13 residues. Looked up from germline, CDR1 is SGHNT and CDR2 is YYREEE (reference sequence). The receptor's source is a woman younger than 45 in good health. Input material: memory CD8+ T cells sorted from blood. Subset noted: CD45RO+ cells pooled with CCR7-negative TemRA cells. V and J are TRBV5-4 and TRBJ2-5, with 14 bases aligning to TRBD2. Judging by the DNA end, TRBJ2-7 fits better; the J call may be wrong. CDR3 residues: CASGTSGSNEQYF. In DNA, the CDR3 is TGTGCCAGCGGGACTAGCGGGAGCAACGAGCAGTACTTC.